A selection of T cell receptor beta chains follows, all from one sample in a study of spatial heterogeneity in lung cancer. TCRdb fed the 5' RACE reads into MiXCR, producing one record per CDR3 protein. The sample lists 8,000 to 9,500 distinct CDR3 sequences; more than 4% were seen once. The source was lung tumor tissue, collected at surgery. The receptors shown here come from a female donor with early-stage non-small cell lung cancer. The CDR3 runs from the conserved cysteine through the conserved F or W. The order of the fields is clone size, J gene, V gene, D gene, CDR3 DNA, CDR3 protein. D genes are given only for firm matches. Some rows mark clone size as missing; the rest say once, few, many or name a class of expanded clone.

clone size: medium-sized; J gene: TRBJ2-5; V gene: TRBV20-1; D gene: -; CDR3 DNA: TGCAGTGCTAGTCTGACAGCTAGGGAGACCCAGTACTTC; CDR3 protein: CSASLTARETQYF
clone size: few; J gene: TRBJ2-7; V gene: TRBV7-9; D gene: -; CDR3 DNA: TGTGCCAGCAGCACTTCCTACGAGCAGTACTTC; CDR3 protein: CASSTSYEQYF
clone size: large; J gene: TRBJ2-7; V gene: TRBV7-8; D gene: TRBD2; CDR3 DNA: TGTGCCAGCAGTCAACTAGCGGGAGTTGGGTCCTACGAGCAGTACTTC; CDR3 protein: CASSQLAGVGSYEQYF
clone size: many; J gene: TRBJ2-5; V gene: TRBV11-1; D gene: -; CDR3 DNA: TGTGCCAGCAGCACCAGGGACATCCAAGAGACCCAGTACTTC; CDR3 protein: CASSTRDIQETQYF
clone size: medium-sized; J gene: TRBJ2-2; V gene: TRBV6-1; D gene: -; CDR3 DNA: TGTGCCAGTGCCTCCGGGACACCATCCACCGGGGAGCTGTTTTTT; CDR3 protein: CASASGTPSTGELFF
clone size: many; J gene: TRBJ2-1; V gene: TRBV5-1; D gene: TRBD1; CDR3 DNA: TGCGCCAGCAGCTTGTATCAGACCGGGACAGGCCTACCCAATGAGCAGTTCTTC; CDR3 protein: CASSLYQTGTGLPNEQFF
clone size: many; J gene: TRBJ1-2; V gene: TRBV7-2; D gene: -; CDR3 DNA: TGTGCCAGCAGCCCCATCTCATATAACTATGGCTACACCTTC; CDR3 protein: CASSPISYNYGYTF
clone size: medium-sized; J gene: TRBJ2-2; V gene: TRBV7-3; D gene: TRBD2; CDR3 DNA: TGTGCCAGCAGCCTGAGCGGGACTGGCGGGGAGCTGTTTTTT; CDR3 protein: CASSLSGTGGELFF
clone size: many; J gene: TRBJ1-6; V gene: TRBV30; D gene: -; CDR3 DNA: TGTGCCTGGTCCGGACGTCTTGGTTATAATTCACCCCTCCACTTT; CDR3 protein: CAWSGRLGYNSPLHF
clone size: many; J gene: TRBJ2-1; V gene: TRBV11-2; D gene: TRBD2; CDR3 DNA: TGTGCCAGCAGCCTAGCGGTCCGGGGTGAGCAGTTCTTC; CDR3 protein: CASSLAVRGEQFF
clone size: many; J gene: TRBJ2-6; V gene: TRBV3-1; D gene: TRBD2; CDR3 DNA: TGTGCCAGCAGCCGAAGTAGCGGGCGAAGCTCTGGGGCCAACGTCCTGACTTTC; CDR3 protein: CASSRSSGRSSGANVLTF
clone size: few; J gene: TRBJ1-2; V gene: TRBV3-1; D gene: TRBD1; CDR3 DNA: TGTGCCAGCAGCCAAGGAGGGGACAGGATAGTCTATGGCTACAACTTC; CDR3 protein: CASSQGGDRIVYGYNF
clone size: many; J gene: TRBJ2-3; V gene: TRBV4-2; D gene: TRBD2; CDR3 DNA: TGTGCCAGCAGCCAACAACTAGCGGGCACCGGGACAGATACGCAGTATTTT; CDR3 protein: CASSQQLAGTGTDTQYF
clone size: many; J gene: TRBJ2-7; V gene: TRBV14; D gene: -; CDR3 DNA: TGTGCCAGCAGCCCAGCTGCGGGGTCGCGGCAGTACTTC; CDR3 protein: CASSPAAGSRQYF
clone size: many; J gene: TRBJ2-2; V gene: TRBV7-3; D gene: -; CDR3 DNA: TGTGCCAGCAGCGTGACAGGCGTCGGGGAGCTGTTTTTT; CDR3 protein: CASSVTGVGELFF
clone size: many; J gene: TRBJ2-3; V gene: TRBV5-6; D gene: TRBD2; CDR3 DNA: TGTGCCAGCAGCTCTACTAGCGGGAGATGTACAGATACGCAGTATTTT; CDR3 protein: CASSSTSGRCTDTQYF
clone size: many; J gene: TRBJ1-2; V gene: TRBV11-2; D gene: -; CDR3 DNA: TGTGCCAGCAGCTTAGGACAGAGATATGGCTACACCTTC; CDR3 protein: CASSLGQRYGYTF
clone size: many; J gene: TRBJ2-7; V gene: TRBV10-1; D gene: -; CDR3 DNA: TGCGCCACCTCGACGGGAGTAGATGGAGAGCAGTACTTC; CDR3 protein: CATSTGVDGEQYF
clone size: many; J gene: TRBJ2-5; V gene: TRBV14; D gene: -; CDR3 DNA: TGTGCCAGCAGCCCCCCGAGCCAAGAGACCCAGTACTTC; CDR3 protein: CASSPPSQETQYF
clone size: medium-sized; J gene: TRBJ2-5; V gene: TRBV20-1; D gene: -; CDR3 DNA: TGCAGTGCTACTGTCGGACATGCTGGAGAGACCCAGTACTTC; CDR3 protein: CSATVGHAGETQYF
clone size: many; J gene: TRBJ2-7; V gene: TRBV5-1; D gene: -; CDR3 DNA: TGCGCCAGCAGCTTTGGGAGCTCCTACGAGCAGTACTTC; CDR3 protein: CASSFGSSYEQYF
clone size: many; J gene: TRBJ1-5; V gene: TRBV9; D gene: TRBD1; CDR3 DNA: TGTGCCAGCAGCGTACAGGGGGACCAGCCCCAGCATTTT; CDR3 protein: CASSVQGDQPQHF
clone size: medium-sized; J gene: TRBJ2-6; V gene: TRBV27; D gene: TRBD1; CDR3 DNA: TGTGCCAGCAGTCCTTGGACAGGGAAAGGGGCCAACGTCCTGACTTTC; CDR3 protein: CASSPWTGKGANVLTF
clone size: medium-sized; J gene: TRBJ1-5; V gene: TRBV29-1; D gene: -; CDR3 DNA: TGCAGCGTTGTCGGGGTTGCAGGACAGCCCCAGCATTTT; CDR3 protein: CSVVGVAGQPQHF
clone size: many; J gene: TRBJ2-7; V gene: TRBV6-6; D gene: -; CDR3 DNA: TGTGCCAGCAGTTACGACGGGGTATCCTACGAGCAGTACTTC; CDR3 protein: CASSYDGVSYEQYF
clone size: -; J gene: TRBJ2-7; V gene: TRBV20-1; D gene: -; CDR3 DNA: TGCAGTGCTAGAGATTTTCGGGGACCCGAGCGGGAGCAGTACTTC; CDR3 protein: CSARDFRGPEREQYF
clone size: many; J gene: TRBJ2-1; V gene: TRBV4-2; D gene: TRBD2; CDR3 DNA: TGTGCCAGCGGGGTAGCGGGGGTTGACGGTGAGCAGTTCTTC; CDR3 protein: CASGVAGVDGEQFF
clone size: many; J gene: TRBJ1-1; V gene: TRBV29-1; D gene: -; CDR3 DNA: TGCAGCTCACAGGGGAACACTGAAGCTTTCTTT; CDR3 protein: CSSQGNTEAFF
clone size: -; J gene: TRBJ2-1; V gene: TRBV11-2; D gene: TRBD2; CDR3 DNA: TGTGCCAGCAGCTTGGCGGGAGGAGGAGGAAAGTTCTTC; CDR3 protein: CASSLAGGGGKFF
clone size: many; J gene: TRBJ2-7; V gene: TRBV24-1; D gene: -; CDR3 DNA: TGTGCCACCAGTGGTGGCCCCGGGAATCCAAAGTCCTACGAGCAGTACTTC; CDR3 protein: CATSGGPGNPKSYEQYF